One and the same sample provided the 26 T cell receptor beta chains below, sequenced in a study of blood T cell repertoires in COVID-19. TCRdb keeps only in-frame clones here, not all; method: immunoSEQ multiplex PCR. There are around 120,000 clones in the sample; around 90% occur only once, and around 4% lies in the top ten. The sample taken for sequencing was peripheral blood. Receptors originate from a woman aged 55-69 years with COVID-19, enrolled during active disease.

The gene calls are TRBV30 and TRBJ1-1; D unclear. The CDR3 runs 11 residues. Per germline, CDR1 GTSNPN and CDR2 SVGIG (reference sequence). V lost 2 bases, J lost 6 bases, and 7 bases lay in between. The CDR3 region is CAWSWPAEAFF. CDR3 nucleotides: TGTGCCTGGAGTTGGCCCGCTGAAGCTTTCTTT.

This clone was detected only once. This chain links TRBV6-5 with TRBJ1-1, with D hard to call. V lost 6 bases, J lost 5 bases, and 10 bases lay in between. Germline lookup yields CDR1 MNHEY and CDR2 SVGAGI. This CDR3 comprises 12 residues. The CDR3 here is CASRDRETEAFF. DNA for the CDR3: TGTGCCAGCAGAGACCGGGAGACTGAAGCTTTCTTT.

The chain has TRBV6-2 or TRBV6-3 and TRBJ2-6, with 7 bases matching TRBD1. There are 17 residues in the CDR3. J was trimmed by 0 bases and V by 6 bases; bases with no gene match: 8. Per the germline V gene, CDR1 is MNHEY and CDR2 is SVGEGT. The CDR3 region has the DNA TGTGCCAGCAGCCACGAGACAGGGTACTCTGGGGCCAACGTCCTGACTTTC. Protein sequence: CASSHETGYSGANVLTF.

V and J are TRBV7-2 and TRBJ2-2, with 9 bases aligning to TRBD2. This CDR3 has 15 residues. Losses at the gene ends were 6 bases for V and 1 base for J; bases not matched to a gene: 3. Germline V CDR1 and CDR2: SGHTA, FQGNSA. The CDR3 DNA sequence: TGTGCCAGCAGACATAGCGGGGGGAACACCGGGGAGCTGTTTTTT. This sequence encodes CASRHSGGNTGELFF.

The chain uses TRBV30 and TRBJ1-3; TRBD1 might be the D (6 bases). V dropped 3 bases and J dropped 0 bases, with 12 bases sitting between them. Germline CDR1 and CDR2: GTSNPN and SVGIG (reference sequence). The CDR3 is 15 residues long. CDR3 loop: CAWSGQLHSGNTIYF. The CDR3 DNA follows: TGTGCCTGGAGCGGACAGCTTCACTCTGGAAACACCATATATTTT. Together with reference TRBV30 and TRBJ1-3, the CDR3 gives the full variable domain: SQTIHQWPATLVQPVGSPLSLECTVEGTSNPNLYWYRQAAGRGLQLLFYSVGIGQISSEVPQNLSASRPQDRQFILSSKKLLLSDSGFYLCAWSGQLHSGNTIYFGEGSWLTVV.

The chain is built from TRBV7-2 and TRBJ2-3, with 10 bases identical to TRBD2. Germline-derived CDR1 and CDR2 are SGHTA and FQGNSA. The CDR3 consists of 16 residues. The V gene end was trimmed by 5 bases and the J gene end by 2 bases; junction bases not matched to a gene: 7. In DNA form, the CDR3 reads TGTGCCAGCAGCCTTACTAGCGGGGTCCACACAGATACGCAGTATTTT. Its protein is CASSLTSGVHTDTQYF.

The V call is TRBV19, the J call TRBJ2-2; 8 bases fit TRBD1. CDR1 LNHDA and CDR2 SQIVND come from the germline V gene (reference sequence). The CDR3 runs to 15 residues. V shed 6 bases, J shed 6 bases, and the junction held 9 bases outside the gene matches. The DNA for the CDR3 is TGTGCCAGTAGGAGACAGGGGTCGATAGCCGGGGAGCTGTTTTTT. Residues: CASRRQGSIAGELFF.

The chain carries TRBV19 and TRBJ2-7, with 14 bases fitting TRBD2. CDR1 is LNHDA, CDR2 SQIVND, per germline (reference sequence). Losses at the gene ends were 3 bases for V and 3 bases for J; bases not matched to a gene: 4. The CDR3 consists of 16 residues. CDR3 sequence: CASSMTSGGAFYEQYF. CDR3 coding DNA: TGTGCCAGTAGTATGACTAGCGGGGGGGCTTTCTACGAGCAGTACTTC.

V usage is TRBV5-5 and J usage is TRBJ2-1, with 7 nucleotides matching TRBD1. With 3 bases clipped from V and 8 bases from J, the junction kept 8 bases outside the gene matches. Germline V gene sequence: CDR1 SGHKS, CDR2 YYEKEE (reference sequence). The CDR3 is made up of 14 amino acids. For the CDR3, the DNA is TGTGCCAGCAGCTCACAGGGGCGAAGACATGAGCAGTTCTTC. Translated, it gives CASSSQGRRHEQFF.

The chain links TRBV3-1 (or the pseudogene TRBV3-2) to TRBJ2-1; a weak D match, TRBD1 (5 bases). The CDR3 spans 15 residues. From germline, CDR1 is LGHDT and CDR2 YNNKEL (reference sequence). Between the trimmed V and J ends, which lost 1 base and 10 bases, there was a span of 17 bases. This CDR3 reads CASSQGYSVGLEQFF. CDR3 DNA: TGTGCCAGCAGCCAAGGGTATAGTGTGGGGCTGGAGCAGTTCTTC.

V is TRBV4-2 and J is TRBJ2-2; the match to TRBD1 covers 11 bases. The CDR3 totals 18 residues. The V segment lost 4 bases and the J segment 7 bases; nucleotides outside the gene matches: 14. Germline values: CDR1 LGHNA, CDR2 YNFKEQ. This chain's CDR3 is CASSPSQEDRGPDGELFF. Written as DNA, the CDR3 is TGTGCCAGCAGCCCCTCCCAAGAGGACAGGGGGCCCGACGGGGAGCTGTTTTTT.

The chain joins TRBV7-9 to TRBJ2-5; no clear D. The CDR3 is 14 amino acids. The V gene lost 3 bases and the J gene lost 2 bases, with 10 bases spanning the gap. Germline CDR1 SEHNR, CDR2 FQNEAQ (reference sequence). CDR3 nucleotide sequence: TGTGCCAGCAGCTTTAGTACAGTACAAGAGACCCAGTACTTC. Protein sequence: CASSFSTVQETQYF.

This rearrangement joins TRBV10-2 to TRBJ1-1; 9 positions match TRBD1. Trimming at V came to 5 bases and at J to 8 bases, leaving 15 bases not matched to a gene. There are 16 residues in the CDR3. Germline V CDR1 and CDR2: WSHSY, SAAADI. The CDR3 reads CASSISGERDRAEAFF. The CDR3 nucleotides read TGCGCCAGCAGTATTTCTGGTGAGAGGGACAGGGCCGAAGCTTTCTTT.

The chain's CDR3 is CASSKALREKLFF. DNA for the CDR3: TGTGCCAGCAGCAAAGCGCTACGGGAAAAACTGTTTTTT. The chain joins TRBV21-1 to TRBJ1-4. TRBV21-1 is described as a pseudogene. The CDR3 spans 13 residues.

This clone was observed once. The chain combines TRBV7-3 with TRBJ2-3; D is uncertain. Germline V gene lookup returns CDR1 SGHTA and CDR2 FQGTGA. The CDR3 runs to 13 residues. V lost 2 bases and J lost 2, with 5 bases in between. CDR3 protein: CASSLHYTDTQYF. DNA for the CDR3: TGTGCCAGCAGCTTACACTACACAGATACGCAGTATTTT.

The chain carries TRBV30 and TRBJ2-1; TRBD2 aligns across 9 bases. The J segment lost 1 base and the V segment lost 5 bases, leaving 9 bases of the junction unmatched. Germline lookup yields CDR1 GTSNPN and CDR2 SVGIG (reference sequence). The CDR3 totals 16 residues. The CDR3: CAWGQPSGESYNEQFF. The CDR3 DNA follows: TGTGCCTGGGGCCAACCTAGCGGGGAATCCTACAATGAGCAGTTCTTC.

The chain couples TRBV9 to TRBJ1-6; D uncertain. Trimming removed 0 bases at V and 10 bases at J, with 14 bases between. The CDR3 has 15 residues. The germline V gene has CDR1 SGDLS and CDR2 YYNGEE. The chain's CDR3 is CASSVGVEGSSPLHF. The DNA of the CDR3 is TGTGCCAGCAGCGTAGGGGTCGAAGGGAGCTCACCCCTCCACTTT.

The J gene is TRBJ2-1, the V gene TRBV11-3, with 8 bases identical to TRBD1. Per the germline V gene, CDR1 is SGHNT and CDR2 is YENEEA. The CDR3 runs 17 residues. With 4 bases clipped from V and 7 bases from J, the junction kept 15 bases outside the gene matches. CDR3 protein: CASSSSTRTGPSNEQFF. As DNA, the CDR3 is TGTGCCAGCAGCTCATCTACCCGGACAGGGCCGTCGAATGAGCAGTTCTTC.

This clone has just one count. The chain joins TRBV5-6 to TRBJ1-1; 9 nucleotides agree with TRBD1. The V and J ends lost 2 bases and 6 bases, in that order; junction bases with no gene match: 11. The CDR3 covers 16 residues. Germline V gives CDR1 SGHDT, CDR2 YYEEEE. CDR3 in amino acids: CASSFGTGTLVAEAFF. The CDR3 DNA follows: TGTGCCAGCAGCTTCGGGACAGGGACGCTGGTCGCTGAAGCTTTCTTT.

The rearrangement joins TRBV12-3 or TRBV12-4 to TRBJ1-4; 7 positions match TRBD1. The CDR3 spans 11 residues. Trimming took 3 bases from V and 14 from J; bases not matched to a gene: 3. The CDR3 sequence is CASSLTGRLFF. The CDR3 bases are TGTGCCAGCAGTTTGACAGGGAGGCTGTTTTTT.

The V call is TRBV19, the J call TRBJ2-1; 11 nucleotides agree with TRBD2. J gave up 10 bases and V 3 bases, and 14 bases lay outside the gene matches. Per germline, CDR1 LNHDA and CDR2 SQIVND (reference sequence). The CDR3 runs 17 residues. CDR3 loop: CASSIRVSGGVSREQFF. Here the CDR3 DNA reads TGTGCCAGTAGTATCAGAGTTAGCGGGGGGGTTTCCAGGGAGCAGTTCTTC.

V is TRBV14 and J is TRBJ2-3, with 7 positions matching TRBD1. The germline CDR1 and CDR2 sequences are SGHDN and FVKESK. This CDR3 comprises 17 residues. The junction had 7 bases not matched to a gene; V was cut back by 0 bases and J by 1 base. This CDR3 reads CASSQDTRQGGTDTQYF. As DNA, the CDR3 is TGTGCCAGCAGCCAAGATACTCGGCAGGGGGGCACAGATACGCAGTATTTT.

J is TRBJ2-2 and V is TRBV19; D remains unclear. The CDR3 contains 13 residues. Germline lookup yields CDR1 LNHDA and CDR2 SQIVND (reference sequence). The V end lost 0 bases, the J end lost 6 bases, and 5 bases lay between the germline ends. The CDR3 coding sequence is TGTGCCAGTAGTATAGAGCGATCCGGGGAGCTGTTTTTT. Encoded protein: CASSIERSGELFF.

This clone was seen a handful of times. The rearrangement uses TRBV6-2 or TRBV6-3 and TRBJ2-2; D is possibly TRBD2 (6 bases). Deletions cut 2 bases from V and 6 bases from J, with 19 bases between. The CDR3 is made up of 17 amino acids. The V gene's germline CDR1 is MNHEY and CDR2 SVGEGT. CDR3 protein: CASSYRSWSSASGELFF. The CDR3 DNA reads as TGTGCCAGCAGTTACCGCTCATGGTCTAGCGCCTCCGGGGAGCTGTTTTTT.

This clone was observed a few times. The J gene is TRBJ1-4, the V gene TRBV6-6, with 10 bases lining up with TRBD1. J gave up 5 bases and V 2 bases, and 2 bases lay outside the gene matches. The CDR3 is 15 amino acids. Germline loops: CDR1 MNHNY, CDR2 SVGAGI (reference sequence). The CDR3 loop reads CASSYPGQGNEKLFF. The CDR3 DNA follows: TGTGCCAGCAGTTACCCGGGACAGGGGAATGAAAAACTGTTTTTT.

V is TRBV14 and J is TRBJ1-2, with D possibly being TRBD1 (5 bases). CDR1 is SGHDN, CDR2 FVKESK, per germline. This CDR3 has 15 residues. V was pared by 1 base and J by 6 bases, with 15 bases between. The CDR3 sequence: CASSQVTGREDGYTF. CDR3 DNA: TGTGCCAGCAGCCAAGTTACGGGCAGGGAGGATGGCTACACCTTC.